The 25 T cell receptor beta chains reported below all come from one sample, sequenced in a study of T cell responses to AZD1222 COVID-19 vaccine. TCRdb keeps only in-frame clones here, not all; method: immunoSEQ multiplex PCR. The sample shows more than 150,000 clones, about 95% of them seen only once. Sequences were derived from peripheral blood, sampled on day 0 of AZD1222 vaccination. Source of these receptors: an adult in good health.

The CDR3 bases are TGTGCCAGCAGCGTAGTGGGTGGCGATGGCTACACCTTC. Encoded protein: CASSVVGGDGYTF. The chain recombines TRBV9 with TRBJ1-2; D gene unclear. Trimming took off 0 bases at V and 6 bases at J, with 9 bases between the two ends. Germline CDR1 and CDR2: SGDLS and YYNGEE. The CDR3 has 13 amino acids.

The CDR3 loop is CASSPTSLNTEAFF. The CDR3 DNA is TGTGCCAGCAGTCCCACTTCCCTGAACACTGAAGCTTTCTTT. The rearrangement links TRBV6-5 to TRBJ1-1; D is unclear. V lost 5 bases, J lost 0 bases, and 10 bases lay in between. Per germline, CDR1 MNHEY and CDR2 SVGAGI. This CDR3 is built from 14 residues.

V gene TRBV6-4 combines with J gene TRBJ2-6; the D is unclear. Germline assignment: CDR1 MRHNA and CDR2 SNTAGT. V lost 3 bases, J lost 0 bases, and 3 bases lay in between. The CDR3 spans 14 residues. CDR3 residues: CASSDPSGANVLTF. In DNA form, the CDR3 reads TGTGCCAGCAGTGATCCCTCTGGGGCCAACGTCCTGACTTTC.

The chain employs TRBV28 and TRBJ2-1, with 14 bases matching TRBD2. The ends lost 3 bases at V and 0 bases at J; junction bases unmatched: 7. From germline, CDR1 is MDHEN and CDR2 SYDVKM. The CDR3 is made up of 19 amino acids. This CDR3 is CASSFPPGTSGGSYNEQFF. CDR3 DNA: TGTGCCAGCAGTTTCCCTCCCGGGACTAGCGGGGGCTCCTACAATGAGCAGTTCTTC.

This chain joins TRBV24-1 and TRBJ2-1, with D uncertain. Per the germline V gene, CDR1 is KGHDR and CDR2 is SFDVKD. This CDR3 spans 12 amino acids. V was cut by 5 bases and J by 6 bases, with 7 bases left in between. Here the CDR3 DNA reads TGTGCCACCAGTGGCCAGCCCAATGAGCAGTTCTTC. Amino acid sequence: CATSGQPNEQFF.

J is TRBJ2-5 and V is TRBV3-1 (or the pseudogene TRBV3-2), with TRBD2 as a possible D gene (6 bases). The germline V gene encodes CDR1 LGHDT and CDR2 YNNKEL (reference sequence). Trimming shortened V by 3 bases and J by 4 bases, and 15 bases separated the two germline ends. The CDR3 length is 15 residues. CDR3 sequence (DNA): TGTGCCAGCAGCCAGCCGCACCGAGCGGGAGAGACCCAGTACTTC. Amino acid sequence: CASSQPHRAGETQYF.

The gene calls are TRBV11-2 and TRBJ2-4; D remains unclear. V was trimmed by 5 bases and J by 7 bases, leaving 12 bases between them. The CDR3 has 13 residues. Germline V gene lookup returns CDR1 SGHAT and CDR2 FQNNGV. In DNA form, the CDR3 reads TGTGCCAGCAGCCATGTGAGATCCAACATTCAGTACTTC. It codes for CASSHVRSNIQYF.

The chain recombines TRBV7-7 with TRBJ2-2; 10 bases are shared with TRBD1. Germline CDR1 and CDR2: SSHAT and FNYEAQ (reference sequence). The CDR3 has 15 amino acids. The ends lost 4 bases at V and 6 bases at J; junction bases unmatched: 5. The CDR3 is CASSSGQGVPGELFF. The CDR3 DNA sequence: TGTGCCAGCAGCTCCGGACAGGGGGTCCCCGGGGAGCTGTTTTTT.

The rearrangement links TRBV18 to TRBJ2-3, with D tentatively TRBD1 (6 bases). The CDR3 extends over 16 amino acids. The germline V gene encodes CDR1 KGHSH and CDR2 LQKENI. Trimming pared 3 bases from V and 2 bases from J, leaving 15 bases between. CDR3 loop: CASSPPPGHPTDTQYF. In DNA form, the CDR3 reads TGTGCCAGCTCACCTCCACCGGGACATCCCACAGATACGCAGTATTTT.

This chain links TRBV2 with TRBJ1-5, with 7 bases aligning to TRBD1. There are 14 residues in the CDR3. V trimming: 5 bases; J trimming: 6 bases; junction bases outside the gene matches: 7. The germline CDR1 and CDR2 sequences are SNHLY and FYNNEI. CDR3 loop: CASSLTGRGQPQHF. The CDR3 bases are TGTGCCAGCAGTCTGACAGGGCGCGGTCAGCCCCAGCATTTT.

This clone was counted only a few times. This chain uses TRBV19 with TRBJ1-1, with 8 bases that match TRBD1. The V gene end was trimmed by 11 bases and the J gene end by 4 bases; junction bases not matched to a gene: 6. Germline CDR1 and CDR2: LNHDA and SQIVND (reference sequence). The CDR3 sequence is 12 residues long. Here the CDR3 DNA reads TGTGCCGTTAGGACAGGGCTCACTGAAGCTTTCTTT. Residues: CAVRTGLTEAFF.

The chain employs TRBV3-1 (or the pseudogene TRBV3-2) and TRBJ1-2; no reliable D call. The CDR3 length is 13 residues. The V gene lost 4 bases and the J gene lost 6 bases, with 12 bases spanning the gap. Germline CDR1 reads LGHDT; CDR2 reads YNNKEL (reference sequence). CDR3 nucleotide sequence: TGTGCCAGCAGCCTCATTATGGATAATGGCTACACCTTC. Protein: CASSLIMDNGYTF.

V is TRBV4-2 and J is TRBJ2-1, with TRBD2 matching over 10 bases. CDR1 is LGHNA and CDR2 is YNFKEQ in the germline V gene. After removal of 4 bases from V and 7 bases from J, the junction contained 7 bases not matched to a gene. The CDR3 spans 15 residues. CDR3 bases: TGTGCCAGCAGCCTACGGACTAGCGGACGTAATGAGCAGTTCTTC. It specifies CASSLRTSGRNEQFF.

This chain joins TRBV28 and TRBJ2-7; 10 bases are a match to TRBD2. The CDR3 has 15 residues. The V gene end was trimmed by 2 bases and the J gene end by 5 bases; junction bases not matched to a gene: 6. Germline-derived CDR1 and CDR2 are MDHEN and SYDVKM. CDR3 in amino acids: CASSLRSSGSHEQYF. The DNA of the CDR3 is TGTGCCAGCAGTTTACGGTCTAGCGGGAGCCACGAGCAGTACTTC.

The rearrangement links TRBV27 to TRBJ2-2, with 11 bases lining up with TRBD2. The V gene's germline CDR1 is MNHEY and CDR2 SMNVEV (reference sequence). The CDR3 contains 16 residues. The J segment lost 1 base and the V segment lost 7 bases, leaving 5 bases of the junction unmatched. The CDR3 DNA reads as TGTGCCAGCACCACCGGGACTAGCGGGAACACCGGGGAGCTGTTTTTT. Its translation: CASTTGTSGNTGELFF.

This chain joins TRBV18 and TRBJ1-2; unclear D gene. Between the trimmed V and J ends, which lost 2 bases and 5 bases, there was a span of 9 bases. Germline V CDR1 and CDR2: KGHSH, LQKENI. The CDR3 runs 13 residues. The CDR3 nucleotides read TGTGCCAGCTCACCAGCTTCTGGGTATGGCTACACCTTC. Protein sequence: CASSPASGYGYTF.

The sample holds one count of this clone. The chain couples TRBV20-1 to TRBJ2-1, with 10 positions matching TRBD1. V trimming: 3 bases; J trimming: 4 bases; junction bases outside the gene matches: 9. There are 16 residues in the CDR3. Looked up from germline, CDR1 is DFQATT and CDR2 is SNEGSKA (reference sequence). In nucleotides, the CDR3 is TGCAGTGCTAGTTGGGACAGGGGATTCGGTTACAATGAGCAGTTCTTC. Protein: CSASWDRGFGYNEQFF.

The CDR3 sequence is CASSVGAGMPNEKLFF. DNA of the CDR3: TGTGCCAGCAGCGTAGGAGCCGGGATGCCTAATGAAAAACTGTTTTTT. V is TRBV9 and J is TRBJ1-4; D ambiguous. Per the germline V gene, CDR1 is SGDLS and CDR2 is YYNGEE. V lost 0 bases, J lost 3 bases, and 12 bases lay in between. The CDR3 is made up of 16 amino acids.

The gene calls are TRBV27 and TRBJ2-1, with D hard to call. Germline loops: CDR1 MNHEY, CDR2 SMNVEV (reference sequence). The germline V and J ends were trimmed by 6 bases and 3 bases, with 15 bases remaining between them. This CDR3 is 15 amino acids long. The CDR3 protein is CASSDAINVYNEQFF. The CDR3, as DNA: TGTGCCAGCAGCGATGCTATTAACGTCTACAATGAGCAGTTCTTC.

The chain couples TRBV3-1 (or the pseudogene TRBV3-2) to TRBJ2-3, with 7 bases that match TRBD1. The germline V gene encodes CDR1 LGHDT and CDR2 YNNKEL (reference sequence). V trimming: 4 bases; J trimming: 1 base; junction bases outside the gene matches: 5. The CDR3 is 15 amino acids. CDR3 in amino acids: CASSPGTDRTDTQYF. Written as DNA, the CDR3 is TGTGCCAGCAGCCCTGGGACAGATCGCACAGATACGCAGTATTTT.

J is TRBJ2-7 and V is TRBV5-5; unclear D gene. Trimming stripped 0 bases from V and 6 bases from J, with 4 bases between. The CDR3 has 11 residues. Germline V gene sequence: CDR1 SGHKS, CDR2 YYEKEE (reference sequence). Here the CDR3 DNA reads TGTGCCAGCAGCTTGGCTCTCGAGCAGTACTTC. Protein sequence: CASSLALEQYF. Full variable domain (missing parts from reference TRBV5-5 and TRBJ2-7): DAGVTQSPTHLIKTRGQQVTLRCSPISGHKSVSWYQQVLGQGPQFIFQYYEKEERGRGNFPDRFSARQFPNYSSELNVNALLLGDSALYLCASSLALEQYFGPGTRLTVT.

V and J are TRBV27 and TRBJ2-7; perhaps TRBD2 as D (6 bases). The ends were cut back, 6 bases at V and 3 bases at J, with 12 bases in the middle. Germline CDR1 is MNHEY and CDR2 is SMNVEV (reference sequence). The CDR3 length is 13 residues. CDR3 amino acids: CASSPGTFYEQYF. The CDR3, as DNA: TGTGCCAGCAGCCCCGGGACTTTCTACGAGCAGTACTTC.

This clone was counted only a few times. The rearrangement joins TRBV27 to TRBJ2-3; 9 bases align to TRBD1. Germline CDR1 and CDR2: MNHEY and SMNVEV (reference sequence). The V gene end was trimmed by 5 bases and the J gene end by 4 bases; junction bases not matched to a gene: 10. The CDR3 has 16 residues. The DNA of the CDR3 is TGTGCCAGCAGTCCCCGGACAGGGGTCGCGTCAGATACGCAGTATTTT. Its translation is CASSPRTGVASDTQYF.

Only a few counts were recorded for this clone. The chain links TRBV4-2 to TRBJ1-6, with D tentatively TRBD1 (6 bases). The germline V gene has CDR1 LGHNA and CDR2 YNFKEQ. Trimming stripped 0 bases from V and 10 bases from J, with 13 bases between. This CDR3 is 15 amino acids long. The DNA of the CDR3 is TGTGCCAGCAGCCAAGATATTTCCCAGGGGTCACCCCTCCACTTT. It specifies CASSQDISQGSPLHF.

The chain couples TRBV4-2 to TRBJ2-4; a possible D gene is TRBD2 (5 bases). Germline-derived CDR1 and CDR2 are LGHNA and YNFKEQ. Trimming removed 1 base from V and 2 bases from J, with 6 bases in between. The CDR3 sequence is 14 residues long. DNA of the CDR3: TGTGCCAGCAGCCAAGGGAGGACCAAAAACATTCAGTACTTC. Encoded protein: CASSQGRTKNIQYF.